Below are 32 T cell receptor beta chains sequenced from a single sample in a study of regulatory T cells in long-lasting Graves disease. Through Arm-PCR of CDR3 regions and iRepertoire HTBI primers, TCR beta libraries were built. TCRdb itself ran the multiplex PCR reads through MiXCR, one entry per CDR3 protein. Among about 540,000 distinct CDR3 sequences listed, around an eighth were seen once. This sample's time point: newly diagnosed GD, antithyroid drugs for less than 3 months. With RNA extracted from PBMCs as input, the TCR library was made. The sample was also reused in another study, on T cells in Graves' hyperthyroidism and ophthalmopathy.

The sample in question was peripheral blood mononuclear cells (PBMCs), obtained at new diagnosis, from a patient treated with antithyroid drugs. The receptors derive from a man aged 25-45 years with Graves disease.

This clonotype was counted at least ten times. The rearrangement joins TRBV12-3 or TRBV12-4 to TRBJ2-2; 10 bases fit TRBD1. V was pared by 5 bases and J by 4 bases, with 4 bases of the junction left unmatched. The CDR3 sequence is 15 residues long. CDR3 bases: TGTGCCAGCAGTCGACAGGGGGCGAGCACCGGGGAGCTGTTTTTT. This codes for CASSRQGASTGELFF.

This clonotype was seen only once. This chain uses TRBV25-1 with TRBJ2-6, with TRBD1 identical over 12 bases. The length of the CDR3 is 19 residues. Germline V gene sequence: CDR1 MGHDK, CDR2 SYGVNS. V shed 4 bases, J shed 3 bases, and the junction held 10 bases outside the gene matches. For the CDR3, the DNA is TGTGCCAGCAGTGCGTTACCGGGACAGGGGGCGCTTGGGGCCAACGTCCTGACTTTC. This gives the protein CASSALPGQGALGANVLTF.

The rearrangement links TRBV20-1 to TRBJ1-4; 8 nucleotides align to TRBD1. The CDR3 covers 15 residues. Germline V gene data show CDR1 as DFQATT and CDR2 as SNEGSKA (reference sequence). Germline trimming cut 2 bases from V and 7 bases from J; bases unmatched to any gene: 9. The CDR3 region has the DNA TGCAGTGCTAGACACGAACAGGGGGATAGTGAAAAACTGTTTTTT. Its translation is CSARHEQGDSEKLFF.

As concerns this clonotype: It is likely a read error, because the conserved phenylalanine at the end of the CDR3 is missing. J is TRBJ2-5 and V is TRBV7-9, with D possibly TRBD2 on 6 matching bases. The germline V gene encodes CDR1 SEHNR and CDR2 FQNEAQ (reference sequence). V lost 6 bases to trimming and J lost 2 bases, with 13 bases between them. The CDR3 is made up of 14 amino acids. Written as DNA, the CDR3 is TGTGCCAGCAGTCGCGGGATAAGGCAAGAGACCCAGTACTTA. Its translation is CASSRGIRQETQYL.

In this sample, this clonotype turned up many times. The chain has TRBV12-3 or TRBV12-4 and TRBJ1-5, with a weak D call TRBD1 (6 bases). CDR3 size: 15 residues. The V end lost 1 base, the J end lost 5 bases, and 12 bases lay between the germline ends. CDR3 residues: CASSLDGGAHQPQHF. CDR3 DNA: TGTGCCAGCAGTTTAGATGGGGGGGCACATCAGCCCCAGCATTTT.

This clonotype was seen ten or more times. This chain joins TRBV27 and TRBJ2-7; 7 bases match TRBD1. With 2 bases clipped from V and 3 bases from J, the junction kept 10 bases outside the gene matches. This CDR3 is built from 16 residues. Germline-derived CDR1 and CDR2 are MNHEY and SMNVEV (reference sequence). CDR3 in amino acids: CASSLAPGQEYYEQYF. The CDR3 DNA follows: TGTGCCAGCAGTTTAGCCCCAGGACAGGAATACTACGAGCAGTACTTC.

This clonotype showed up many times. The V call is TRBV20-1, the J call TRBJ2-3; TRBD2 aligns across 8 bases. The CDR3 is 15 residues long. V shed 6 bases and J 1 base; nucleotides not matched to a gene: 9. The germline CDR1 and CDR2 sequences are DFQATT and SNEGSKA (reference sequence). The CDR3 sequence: CSASVAGSGTDTQYF. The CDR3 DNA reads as TGCAGTGCCTCGGTAGCGGGGTCGGGCACAGATACGCAGTATTTT.

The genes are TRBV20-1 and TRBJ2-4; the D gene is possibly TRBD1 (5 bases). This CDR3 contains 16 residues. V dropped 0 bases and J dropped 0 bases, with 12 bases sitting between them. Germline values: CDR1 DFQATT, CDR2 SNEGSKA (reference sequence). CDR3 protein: CSARDNGHLAKNIQYF. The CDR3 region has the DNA TGCAGTGCTAGAGATAACGGACACTTAGCCAAAAACATTCAGTACTTC.

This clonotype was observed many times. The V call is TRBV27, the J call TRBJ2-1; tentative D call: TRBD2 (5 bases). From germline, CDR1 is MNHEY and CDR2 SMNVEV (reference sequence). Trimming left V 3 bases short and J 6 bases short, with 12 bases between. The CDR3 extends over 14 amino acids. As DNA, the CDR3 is TGTGCCAGCAGTTTGACGGGATTGGCCAATGAGCAGTTCTTC. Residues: CASSLTGLANEQFF.

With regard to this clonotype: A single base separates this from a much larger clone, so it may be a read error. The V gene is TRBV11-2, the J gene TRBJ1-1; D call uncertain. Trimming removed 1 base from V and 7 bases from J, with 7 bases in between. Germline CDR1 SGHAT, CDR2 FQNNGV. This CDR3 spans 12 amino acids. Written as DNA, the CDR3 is TGTGCCAGCAGCTTAGCGGCACTTGAAGCTTTCTTT. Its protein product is CASSLAALEAFF.

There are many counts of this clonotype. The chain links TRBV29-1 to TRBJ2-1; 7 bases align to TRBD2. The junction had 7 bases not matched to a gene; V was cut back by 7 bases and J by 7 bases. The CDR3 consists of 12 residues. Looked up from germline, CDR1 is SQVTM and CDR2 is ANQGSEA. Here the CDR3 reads CSGGTTRNEQFF. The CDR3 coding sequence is TGCAGCGGGGGGACTACTCGGAATGAGCAGTTCTTC.

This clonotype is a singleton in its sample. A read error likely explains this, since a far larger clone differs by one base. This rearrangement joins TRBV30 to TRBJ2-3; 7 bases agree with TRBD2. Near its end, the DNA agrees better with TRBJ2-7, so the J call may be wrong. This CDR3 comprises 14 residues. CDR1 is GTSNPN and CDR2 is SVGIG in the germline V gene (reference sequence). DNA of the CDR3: TGTGCCTGGAGTTCTGGGGGGGAGGCAGGCGAGCAGTACTTC. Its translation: CAWSSGGEAGEQYF.

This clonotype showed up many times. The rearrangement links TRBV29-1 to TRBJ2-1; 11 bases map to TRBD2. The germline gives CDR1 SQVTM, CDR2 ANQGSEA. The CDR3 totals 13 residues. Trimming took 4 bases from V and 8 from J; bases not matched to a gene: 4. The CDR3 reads CSVVAGGGYEQFF. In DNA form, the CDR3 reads TGCAGCGTTGTAGCGGGAGGGGGATATGAGCAGTTCTTC.

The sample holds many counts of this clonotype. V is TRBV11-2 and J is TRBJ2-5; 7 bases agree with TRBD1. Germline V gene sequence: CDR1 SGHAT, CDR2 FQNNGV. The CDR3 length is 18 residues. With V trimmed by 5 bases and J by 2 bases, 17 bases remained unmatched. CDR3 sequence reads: CASSPPTWTGSAQETQYF. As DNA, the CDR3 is TGTGCCAGCAGCCCCCCGACTTGGACAGGATCAGCACAAGAGACCCAGTACTTC.

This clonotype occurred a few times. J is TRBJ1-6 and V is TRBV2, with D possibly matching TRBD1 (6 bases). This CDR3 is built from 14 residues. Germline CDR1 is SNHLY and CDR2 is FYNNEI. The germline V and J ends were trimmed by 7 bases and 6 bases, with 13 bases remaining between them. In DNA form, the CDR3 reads TGTGCCAGCATGGCGAGGGGGGCTAATTCACCCCTCCACTTT. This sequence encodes CASMARGANSPLHF.

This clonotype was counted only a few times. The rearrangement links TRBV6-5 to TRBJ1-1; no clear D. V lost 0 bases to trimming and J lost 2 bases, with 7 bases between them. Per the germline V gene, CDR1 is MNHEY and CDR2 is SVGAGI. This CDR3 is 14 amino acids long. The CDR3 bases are TGTGCCAGCAGTTACTCGAACCCTAACACTGAAGCTTTCTTT. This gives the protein CASSYSNPNTEAFF.

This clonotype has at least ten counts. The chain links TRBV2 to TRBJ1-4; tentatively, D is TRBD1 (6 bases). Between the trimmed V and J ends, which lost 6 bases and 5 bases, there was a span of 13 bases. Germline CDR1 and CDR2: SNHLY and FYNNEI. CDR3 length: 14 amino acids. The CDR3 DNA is TGTGCCAGCAGCAAGAACAGGGCAAATGAAAAACTGTTTTTT. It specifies CASSKNRANEKLFF. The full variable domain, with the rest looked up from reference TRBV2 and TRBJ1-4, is EPEVTQTPSHQVTQMGQEVILRCVPISNHLYFYWYRQILGQKVEFLVSFYNNEISEKSEIFDDQFSVERPDGSNFTLKIRSTKLEDSAMYFCASSKNRANEKLFFGSGTQLSVL.

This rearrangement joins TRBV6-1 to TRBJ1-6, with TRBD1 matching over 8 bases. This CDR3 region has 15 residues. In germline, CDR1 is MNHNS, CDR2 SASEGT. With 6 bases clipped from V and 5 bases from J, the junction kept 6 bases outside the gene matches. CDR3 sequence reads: CASRKAGGNNSPLHF. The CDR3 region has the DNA TGTGCCAGCAGAAAAGCAGGGGGCAATAATTCACCCCTCCACTTT.

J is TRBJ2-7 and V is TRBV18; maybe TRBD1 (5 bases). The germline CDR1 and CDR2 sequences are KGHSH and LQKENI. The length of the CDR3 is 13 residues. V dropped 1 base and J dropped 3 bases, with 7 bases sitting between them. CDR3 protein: CASSPLDNYEQYF. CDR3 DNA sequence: TGTGCCAGCTCACCACTGGACAACTACGAGCAGTACTTC.

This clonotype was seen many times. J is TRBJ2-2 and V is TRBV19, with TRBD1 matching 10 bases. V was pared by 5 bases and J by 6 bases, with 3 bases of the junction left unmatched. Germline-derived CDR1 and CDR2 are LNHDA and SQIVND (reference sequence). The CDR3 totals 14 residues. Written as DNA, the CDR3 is TGTGCCAGTAGTCCCGGACAGGGGGCCGGGGAGCTGTTTTTT. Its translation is CASSPGQGAGELFF.

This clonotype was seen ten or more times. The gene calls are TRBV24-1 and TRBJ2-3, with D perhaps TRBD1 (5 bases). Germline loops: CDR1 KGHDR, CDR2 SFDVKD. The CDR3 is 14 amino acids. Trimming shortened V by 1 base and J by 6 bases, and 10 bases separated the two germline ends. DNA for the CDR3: TGTGCCACCAGTGATTTTGGGGCGGTGGATACGCAGTATTTT. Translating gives CATSDFGAVDTQYF.

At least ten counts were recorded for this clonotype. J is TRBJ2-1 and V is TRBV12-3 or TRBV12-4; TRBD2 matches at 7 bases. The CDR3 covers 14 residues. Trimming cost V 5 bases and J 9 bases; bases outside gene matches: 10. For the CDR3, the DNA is TGTGCCAGCAGTCCAGGACTAGGGAGGGGTGAGCAGTTCTTC. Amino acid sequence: CASSPGLGRGEQFF.

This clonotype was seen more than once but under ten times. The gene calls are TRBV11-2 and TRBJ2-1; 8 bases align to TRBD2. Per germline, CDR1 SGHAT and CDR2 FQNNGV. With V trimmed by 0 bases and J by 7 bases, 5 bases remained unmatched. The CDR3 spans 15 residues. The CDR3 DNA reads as TGTGCCAGCAGCTTAGATCCGGGACTAGTTAATGAGCAGTTCTTC. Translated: CASSLDPGLVNEQFF.

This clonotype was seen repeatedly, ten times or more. The CDR3 DNA reads TGCAGTGCTAGAGGGGGACAGGTGGGTCGGGAGACCCAGTACTTC. Its protein product is CSARGGQVGRETQYF. The chain combines TRBV20-1 with TRBJ2-5; 8 bases map to TRBD1. CDR3 length: 15 residues. CDR1 is DFQATT, CDR2 SNEGSKA, per germline (reference sequence). J was trimmed by 5 bases and V by 1 base; bases with no gene match: 9.

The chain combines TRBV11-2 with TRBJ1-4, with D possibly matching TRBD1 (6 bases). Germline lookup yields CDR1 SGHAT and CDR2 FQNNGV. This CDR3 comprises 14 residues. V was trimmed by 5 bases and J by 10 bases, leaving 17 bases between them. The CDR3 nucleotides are TGTGCCAGCAGCATAGGGGGGGCGCAAGGAAAACTGTTTTTT. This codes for CASSIGGAQGKLFF.

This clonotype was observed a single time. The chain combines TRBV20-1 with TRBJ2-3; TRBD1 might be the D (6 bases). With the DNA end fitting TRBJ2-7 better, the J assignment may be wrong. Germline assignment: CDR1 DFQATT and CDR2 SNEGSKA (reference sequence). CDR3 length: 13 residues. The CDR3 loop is CSAPQGSSYEQYF. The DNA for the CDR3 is TGCAGTGCACCACAGGGAAGCTCCTACGAGCAGTACTTC.

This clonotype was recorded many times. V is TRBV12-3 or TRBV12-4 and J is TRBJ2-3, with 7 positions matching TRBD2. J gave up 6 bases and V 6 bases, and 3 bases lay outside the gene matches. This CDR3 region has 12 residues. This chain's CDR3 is CASSPAGDTQYF. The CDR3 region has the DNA TGTGCCAGCAGCCCAGCGGGGGATACGCAGTATTTT.

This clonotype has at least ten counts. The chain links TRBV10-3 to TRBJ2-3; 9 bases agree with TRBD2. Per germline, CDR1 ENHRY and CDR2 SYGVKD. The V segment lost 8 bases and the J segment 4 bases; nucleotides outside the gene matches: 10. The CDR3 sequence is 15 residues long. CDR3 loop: CAIGGREGPADTQYF. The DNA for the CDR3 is TGTGCCATCGGGGGGCGGGAGGGACCCGCAGATACGCAGTATTTT.

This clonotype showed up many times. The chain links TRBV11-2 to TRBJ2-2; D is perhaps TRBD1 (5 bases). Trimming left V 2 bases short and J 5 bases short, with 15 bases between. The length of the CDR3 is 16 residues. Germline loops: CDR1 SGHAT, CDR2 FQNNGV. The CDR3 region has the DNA TGTGCCAGCAGCTTAATGGCGTCAGGGCGGACCGGGGAGCTGTTTTTT. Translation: CASSLMASGRTGELFF.

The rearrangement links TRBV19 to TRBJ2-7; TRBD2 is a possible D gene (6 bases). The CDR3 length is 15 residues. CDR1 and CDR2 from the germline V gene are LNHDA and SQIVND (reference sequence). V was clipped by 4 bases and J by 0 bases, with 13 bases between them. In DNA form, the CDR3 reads TGTGCCAGTAGTACGTGGCGGGACGTCTCCTACGAGCAGTACTTC. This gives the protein CASSTWRDVSYEQYF.

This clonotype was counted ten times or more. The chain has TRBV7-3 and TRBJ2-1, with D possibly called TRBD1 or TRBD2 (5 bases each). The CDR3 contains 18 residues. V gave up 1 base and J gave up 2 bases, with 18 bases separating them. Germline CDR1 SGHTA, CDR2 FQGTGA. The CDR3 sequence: CASSLNPLGAGAYNEQFF. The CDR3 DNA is TGTGCCAGCAGCTTAAACCCCCTAGGGGCGGGTGCCTACAATGAGCAGTTCTTC.

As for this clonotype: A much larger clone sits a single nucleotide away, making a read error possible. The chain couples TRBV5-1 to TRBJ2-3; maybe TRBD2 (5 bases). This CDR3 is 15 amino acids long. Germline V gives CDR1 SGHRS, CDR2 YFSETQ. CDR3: CASSLRSASTDAQYF. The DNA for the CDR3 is TGCGCCAGCAGCTTGAGGTCCGCTAGCACAGATGCGCAGTATTTT.